This T cell receptor beta chain was recovered during a study of blood T cells in healthy people across ages. In the study overall: For every two T cells, template switching captured about one barcoded beta molecule. Study-wide findings and caveats: The study lacked donor CMV status, which possibly confounded expanded clonotype changes. Per million T cells, TCR beta diversity dropped roughly linearly as age increased.

Using a J-beta primer mix together with a sample-barcoded 5' primer, a second PCR was run for roughly 6 to 12 cycles. All samples yielded 2.5 million or more CDR3-containing paired-end reads. Via MiXCR, TCRdb re-called the 5' RACE reads, giving one row per CDR3 protein. The sample contains around 780,000 distinct CDR3 sequences, around three fifths of which appear only once. CDR1 and CDR2 from the germline V gene are ENHRY and SYGVKD. This CDR3 is 17 amino acids long. V dropped 4 bases and J dropped 0; count of bases not matched to a gene: 6. On this clonotype itself: Antigen unknown.

Sequenced: blood. The receptor was derived from a man aged 35 to 55 in good health. The chain links TRBV10-3 to TRBJ2-2; 9 bases are shared with TRBD2. CDR3: CAISGPAGGANTGELFF. The CDR3 DNA follows: TGTGCCATCAGTGGCCCAGCGGGGGGCGCGAACACCGGGGAGCTGTTTTTT.